This T cell receptor beta chain was identified during a study of cytomegalovirus exposure and HLA in healthy donors. Overall study context: Unique TCR beta sequences numbering over 100 million came from approximately 180 million T cells in an earlier analysis. There were more than 350 genotyped donors. Of these, roughly 82% fell in the genetic ancestry cluster associated with self-reported Caucasian donors.

Points on this clone: Its antigen is currently unknown.

The PCR employed 60 Vbeta primers together with 13 Jbeta primers. Sequencing used immunoSEQ multiplex PCR; TCRdb keeps in-frame clones, though not all of them. Found here are about 94,000 clones, 70% to 85% of them singletons; the top ten hold over 9%. Findings and caveats of the study: Reported performance of the classifier showed diagnosis of cytomegalovirus status with high specificity and sensitivity.

Deletions cut 7 bases from V and 2 bases from J, with 19 bases between. The germline V gene encodes CDR1 LNHDA and CDR2 SQIVND (reference sequence). The CDR3 is 16 residues long. The sequence was obtained from a human donor in good health. The source material was PBMCs. The rearrangement uses TRBV19 and TRBJ2-3; tentatively, D is TRBD2 (6 bases). This chain's CDR3 is CASTPRGLGDTDTQYF. DNA for the CDR3: TGTGCCAGTACCCCCCGGGGGTTAGGGGACACAGATACGCAGTATTTT.